This T cell receptor beta chain is from a study of post-analysis software for immune sequencing data. Overall study: The disease courses covered relapsing-remitting, secondary progressive and progressive-relapsing multiple sclerosis.

Researchers reported that TCR beta cDNA libraries carried unique molecular identifiers. Once 1 to 10 million T cells were used, roughly 490,000 cDNA molecules resulted. TCRdb re-analysed the PCR reads in MiXCR, keeping a single row per CDR3 protein. The sample shows roughly 540,000 distinct CDR3 sequences, 30% to 40% of them seen only once. Only a few counts were recorded for this clonotype. Its antigen remains unknown. CDR3 size: 17 residues. CDR1 is SEHNR, CDR2 FQNEAQ, per germline (reference sequence). V was pared by 3 bases and J by 0 bases, with 9 bases of the junction left unmatched. Study results and caveats: Significantly lower normalized Chao1 diversity was seen in multiple sclerosis patients than in controls. With TRBV5-6, TRBV5-1 and TRBV20-1 included, about five TRBV segments were more frequent in patients than in controls. Co-batched samples clustered tightly together by F measure.

This sequence was found in a girl younger than 18 with multiple sclerosis. The chain couples TRBV7-9 to TRBJ2-3; 7 bases align to TRBD1. The sample taken for sequencing was blood. The CDR3 DNA follows: TGTGCCAGCAGCTTCCCCCTTCGGGACAGCAGCACAGATACGCAGTATTTT. Translation gives CASSFPLRDSSTDTQYF.